This T cell receptor beta chain was found in a study of cytomegalovirus exposure and HLA in healthy donors. With respect to this clone: As yet, its antigen is unknown.

The PCR contained 60 Vbeta and 13 Jbeta primers. Assay: immunoSEQ multiplex PCR; the TCRdb copy retains only in-frame clones and omits some. Among roughly 100,000 clones, roughly 80% were seen once, and the ten largest hold about 0.69%. With 3 bases removed from V and 7 bases from J, the gap between germline ends came to 13 bases. This CDR3 comprises 14 residues. CDR1 and CDR2 (germline): SGHDT, YYEEEE. Study conclusions and caveats: In an earlier analysis, most TCR beta V segments were productive about 87% or about 30% of the time. Several of the most significant clusters appeared linked to common viral pathogens, based on a later analysis. Rare sequences made up most TCRs, while some public TCRs were found in many donors. Later analysis showed most CMV-associated TCR beta chains appearing HLA-restricted.

The sequencing sample was made of PBMCs. The sequence was collected from an older woman in good health and CMV-seronegative. J is TRBJ1-4 and V is TRBV5-6, with D tentatively TRBD1 (5 bases). The CDR3 region has the DNA TGTGCCAGCAGCTACTCTGGGGGGTCTGAAAAACTGTTTTTT. Translating gives CASSYSGGSEKLFF.